This T cell receptor (beta chain) was observed in a study of cytomegalovirus exposure and HLA in healthy donors. Study-wide results and caveats: Most of the TCR beta V segments (in an earlier analysis) were productive either about 90% or about 30% of the time. For most subjects, TCR beta sequences were reported to predict HLA-A and HLA-B alleles with accuracy.

PCR involved 60 Vbeta and 13 Jbeta primers. Libraries were prepared by immunoSEQ multiplex PCR; TCRdb keeps only in-frame clonotypes and omits some of them. The sample carries more than 95,000 clones, about 69% recorded once. In its sample, this clone was seen a few times. Its antigen is not known. The sample was PBMCs. The source of this sequence is a man aged 40-50 years in good health and CMV-seronegative.

In nucleotides, the CDR3 is TGTGCCTGGAGTGTGGACAGGGACTTCGACTACGAGCAGTACTTC. This codes for CAWSVDRDFDYEQYF. This chain links TRBV30 with TRBJ2-7, with 8 bases lining up with TRBD1. Per the germline V gene, CDR1 is GTSNPN and CDR2 is SVGIG (reference sequence). V was pared by 0 bases and J by 3 bases, with 7 bases of the junction left unmatched. The CDR3 is 15 amino acids.